The rows below give T cell receptor beta chains drawn from one sample of a study of blood T cells in healthy people across ages. TCRdb re-called the 5' RACE reads through MiXCR, storing one row per CDR3 protein. The sample has hundreds of thousands of distinct CDR3 sequences; more than 25% are singletons. Input material: blood. Receptor source: a woman of 80 years or more in good health. The conserved cysteine and the conserved F or W are not part of the CDR3 here. Fields, in order: V gene, J gene, CDR3 protein.

>TRBV7-8|TRBJ2-1
ASSRSSGGGYKQF
>TRBV6-6|TRBJ1-6
ASTQTGVGSPLH
>TRBV6-1|TRBJ1-5
ASSETPGGNQPQH
>TRBV5-6|TRBJ2-5
ASSQRTSGSRGQETQY
>TRBV3-1|TRBJ2-7
ASSQPGQSSYEQY
>TRBV30|TRBJ2-7
AWTPSRTSYEQY
>TRBV7-2|TRBJ2-7
ASSLSGLRQY
>TRBV4-3|TRBJ2-1
ASSPLAGGETQF
>TRBV7-2|TRBJ2-5
ASSNGGTQETQY
>TRBV11-2|TRBJ2-6
ASSPATVNSGANVLT
>TRBV29-1|TRBJ1-4
SVASRDRDEKLF
>TRBV7-2|TRBJ2-1
ASSGGGNEQF
>TRBV19|TRBJ2-3
ASRQDLDTQY
>TRBV27|TRBJ2-1
ATAPGQLYNEQF
>TRBV7-2|TRBJ2-5
ASSLTAGAQGNERY
>TRBV7-2|TRBJ2-5
ASRLDSYNEQY
>TRBV28|TRBJ2-6
ASSPLLYSGANVLT